This T cell receptor beta chain was obtained from a study of technical replicates of blood from several donors (dated by TCRdb to between 2016 and 2019). V lost 4 bases and J lost 0 bases; the stretch between them is 13 bases long. Via the germline V gene (reference sequence), CDR1 is MNHEY and CDR2 SMNVEV. The CDR3 covers 16 residues, taking in both the cysteine and the phenylalanine. Just the 48-base CDR3 DNA is kept, in frame starting at base 1. The library was made by the immunoSEQ multiplex PCR assay. Not all clones reach the TCRdb copy of this immuneACCESS table, which keeps in-frame sequences only. Checked studies attribute under half of the gap to unresolved V genes and leave the rest unexplained. This sample has approximately 78,000 clones in its table, and about 95% of those were observed once. The ten most abundant clones make up more than 0.2% of the sample. About this clone itself: Its antigen target is currently unknown. No much larger clone is present one base from it, and per-base qualities are unavailable.

The chain employs TRBV27 and TRBJ2-1; the D gene remains uncertain. The sample consisted of T cells isolated from PBMCs. This clonotype was sampled from a human donor in good health. CDR3 protein: CASSSLLRSSYNEQFF. The base sequence is TGTGCCAGCAGTTCCTTACTTCGGAGCTCCTACAATGAGCAGTTCTTC.